The 16 T cell receptor beta chains below come from one sample, sequenced in a study of cytomegalovirus exposure and HLA in healthy donors. Libraries were prepared by immunoSEQ multiplex PCR; TCRdb keeps only in-frame clonotypes and omits some of them. The sample shows about 120,000 clones, roughly 82% of them seen only once. The source material was PBMCs. The source of these receptors is a man younger than 35 in good health and CMV-seronegative.

The chain links TRBV18 to TRBJ1-3; no firm D call. Germline V gives CDR1 KGHSH, CDR2 LQKENI. The CDR3 covers 16 residues. V lost 4 bases and J 0 bases, leaving 13 bases between the germline ends. The CDR3: CASSLADASSGNTIYF. In nucleotides, the CDR3 is TGTGCCAGCTCACTAGCCGATGCCAGCTCTGGAAACACCATATATTTT.

V is TRBV12-2 and J is TRBJ2-1; the tabulated D call, TRBD2, remains unverified against the DNA. TRBV12-2 is flagged as a pseudogene. The length of the CDR3 is 17 residues. The CDR3 protein is CASRCGRGADSYNEQFF. The CDR3 coding sequence is TGTGCAAGTCGCTGTGGGCGGGGGGCCGATTCCTACAATGAGCAGTTCTTC.

This chain joins TRBV6-1 and TRBJ2-1; perhaps TRBD2 as D (6 bases). V lost 0 bases and J 7 bases, leaving 19 bases between the germline ends. The CDR3 loop spans 17 amino acids. Germline V lookup: CDR1 MNHNS, CDR2 SASEGT. The CDR3 protein is CASSEALGGPGWNEQFF. The DNA for the CDR3 is TGTGCCAGCAGTGAAGCGTTAGGAGGGCCGGGTTGGAATGAGCAGTTCTTC.

The chain's CDR3 is CACRGLLDTQYF. The DNA for the CDR3 is TGTGCCTGCCGAGGACTCTTGGATACGCAGTATTTT. This sequence joins TRBV30 and TRBJ2-3; D might be TRBD2 (5 bases). Germline V gene data show CDR1 as GTSNPN and CDR2 as SVGIG (reference sequence). Trimming stripped 6 bases from V and 6 bases from J, with 13 bases between. The CDR3 is made up of 12 amino acids.

This clone showed up just a few times. The rearrangement links TRBV7-8 to TRBJ1-3; D is unresolved. Trimming took 5 bases from V and 0 from J, leaving 5 bases between them. The CDR3 covers 13 residues. Germline V gene data show CDR1 as SGHVS and CDR2 as FQNEAQ. DNA for the CDR3: TGTGCCAGCAGCCTCTCCTCTGGAAACACCATATATTTT. Amino acids: CASSLSSGNTIYF.

The chain has TRBV2 and TRBJ2-1; D perhaps matches TRBD2 (7 bases). Germline V gene sequence: CDR1 SNHLY, CDR2 FYNNEI. The CDR3 is 16 residues long. V was pared by 3 bases and J by 3 bases, with 15 bases between. The chain's CDR3 is CASSERGGTYYNEQFF. Here the CDR3 DNA reads TGTGCCAGCAGTGAGAGGGGGGGGACTTACTACAATGAGCAGTTCTTC. The complete variable domain, with remaining parts taken from reference TRBV2 and TRBJ2-1, reads EPEVTQTPSHQVTQMGQEVILRCVPISNHLYFYWYRQILGQKVEFLVSFYNNEISEKSEIFDDQFSVERPDGSNFTLKIRSTKLEDSAMYFCASSERGGTYYNEQFFGPGTRLTVL.

The DNA for the CDR3 is TGTGCCAGCAGCAAGAGTCCCACCGGGGAGCTGTTTTTT. This gives the protein CASSKSPTGELFF. The chain employs TRBV7-9 and TRBJ2-2; D not certain. This CDR3 comprises 13 residues. V was pared by 5 bases and J by 4 bases, with 8 bases between. CDR1 is SEHNR and CDR2 is FQNEAQ in the germline V gene (reference sequence).

The CDR3 coding sequence is TGTGCCAGCAGCCCAAGATCAGGAGGACCCTACGAGCAGTACTTC. Translating gives CASSPRSGGPYEQYF. V usage is TRBV7-9 and J usage is TRBJ2-7, with D perhaps TRBD2 (5 bases). With 5 bases removed from V and 2 bases from J, the gap between germline ends came to 16 bases. The CDR3 extends over 15 amino acids. From germline, CDR1 is SEHNR and CDR2 FQNEAQ (reference sequence).

The chain couples TRBV19 to TRBJ2-7; 8 bases agree with TRBD1. V lost 1 base, J lost 0 bases, and 2 bases stayed unmatched. This CDR3 contains 15 residues. Germline V gene data show CDR1 as LNHDA and CDR2 as SQIVND (reference sequence). This CDR3 reads CASSIVGQGSYEQYF. The CDR3 DNA is TGTGCCAGTAGTATAGTAGGACAGGGCTCCTACGAGCAGTACTTC.

V gene TRBV5-1 combines with J gene TRBJ2-5; maybe TRBD2 (6 bases). The CDR3 spans 14 residues. Trimming shortened V by 4 bases and J by 2 bases, and 12 bases separated the two germline ends. Germline CDR1 and CDR2: SGHRS and YFSETQ. CDR3 loop: CASSLDGSQETQYF. The CDR3 DNA follows: TGCGCCAGCAGCCTAGACGGGAGTCAAGAGACCCAGTACTTC.

This clone was detected once. The chain couples TRBV15 to TRBJ2-5; 11 nucleotides line up with TRBD1. Trimming at V came to 2 bases and at J to 2 bases, leaving 7 bases not matched to a gene. CDR1 and CDR2 from the germline V gene are LNHNV and YYDKDF (reference sequence). The CDR3 is 17 amino acids. Here the CDR3 DNA reads TGTGCCACCAGCAGATATACCCGGGACAGGGGGCAAGAGACCCAGTACTTC. It encodes CATSRYTRDRGQETQYF.

V and J are TRBV7-2 and TRBJ2-7; D may be TRBD2 (6 bases). V dropped 0 bases and J dropped 5 bases, with 11 bases sitting between them. The CDR3 is 14 amino acids. The germline V gene encodes CDR1 SGHTA and CDR2 FQGNSA. CDR3: CASSLAGGFNEQYF. In DNA, the CDR3 is TGTGCCAGCAGCTTAGCAGGAGGGTTCAACGAGCAGTACTTC.

The chain joins TRBV6-1 to TRBJ2-3, with 8 bases matching TRBD1. Germline trimming cut 6 bases from V and 2 bases from J; bases unmatched to any gene: 7. The CDR3 extends over 15 amino acids. Germline V gives CDR1 MNHNS, CDR2 SASEGT. Written as DNA, the CDR3 is TGTGCCAGCAGCCCCGGGACAGGCTACACAGATACGCAGTATTTT. The encoded protein is CASSPGTGYTDTQYF.

The chain links TRBV4-2 to TRBJ1-1; D not resolved. CDR3 length equals 18 residues. With 0 bases removed from V and 2 bases from J, the gap between germline ends came to 19 bases. CDR1 and CDR2 (germline): LGHNA, YNFKEQ. The CDR3 spells CASSQDRPLTGINTEAFF. Written as DNA, the CDR3 is TGTGCCAGCAGCCAAGATCGGCCATTGACGGGGATTAACACTGAAGCTTTCTTT.

This clone was observed a few times. The V gene is TRBV20-1, the J gene TRBJ1-1; D not resolved. Germline loops: CDR1 DFQATT, CDR2 SNEGSKA (reference sequence). CDR3 length: 11 amino acids. The CDR3 loop reads CRGLDDTEAFF. The CDR3 nucleotides read TGCAGGGGCCTTGACGACACTGAAGCTTTCTTT.

The chain employs TRBV30 and TRBJ1-3; 7 bases match TRBD1. In germline, CDR1 is GTSNPN, CDR2 SVGIG (reference sequence). The CDR3 consists of 18 residues. V was clipped by 0 bases and J by 0 bases; unmatched bases: 11. CDR3 bases: TGTGCCTGGAGTGTATCCGGGACAGATCTCTTCTCTGGAAACACCATATATTTT. Protein sequence: CAWSVSGTDLFSGNTIYF.